These T cell receptor beta chains were read from a single sample in a study of response to subunit inactivated influenza vaccine. TCRdb itself ran the RT-PCR reads through MiXCR, one entry per CDR3 protein. The table includes 500,000 to 750,000 distinct CDR3 sequences, roughly 15% detected once. This material consisted of PBMCs from blood, taken 11 to 12 days after vaccination. These receptors originate from a man in his fifties or sixties who received an inactivated influenza vaccine. CDR3s include the opening cysteine and the closing phenylalanine or tryptophan. D genes are given only for firm matches. The listing skips clone size in some rows; elsewhere it reads once, few, many or a size class.

TRBV6-2/TRBV6-3	few	TRBD1	TRBJ1-5	CASRPAGQGLNQPQHF	TGTGCCAGCAGACCTGCGGGACAGGGGCTAAATCAGCCCCAGCATTTT
TRBV6-5	-	TRBD1	TRBJ2-5	CASSYRRTGGKETQYF	TGTGCCAGCAGTTACCGTCGGACAGGGGGCAAAGAGACCCAGTACTTC
TRBV4-2	few	-	TRBJ2-2	CASSQTMRGFRTGELFF	TGTGCCAGCAGCCAGACCATGAGAGGGTTTCGCACCGGGGAGCTGTTTTTT
TRBV12-3/TRBV12-4	-	TRBD1	TRBJ1-5	CASSPFQPWDRGYQPQHF	TGTGCCAGCAGTCCTTTTCAACCTTGGGACAGGGGGTATCAGCCCCAGCATTTT
TRBV24-1	-	-	TRBJ2-1	CATGALSYNEQFF	TGTGCCACCGGGGCCCTGTCCTACAATGAGCAGTTCTTC
TRBV20-1	-	-	TRBJ2-7	CSAREDYTYEQYF	TGCAGTGCTAGAGAGGACTACACCTACGAGCAGTACTTC
TRBV7-9	-	TRBD1	TRBJ1-2	CASSPGTEFSYGYTF	TGTGCCAGCAGTCCCGGGACAGAGTTTAGCTATGGCTACACCTTC
TRBV5-1	-	TRBD1	TRBJ2-5	CASSWQQGKGETQYF	TGCGCCAGCAGCTGGCAACAGGGGAAGGGGGAGACCCAGTACTTC
TRBV9	many	TRBD1	TRBJ1-3	CASSETGAGNTIYF	TGTGCCAGCAGCGAGACAGGGGCTGGAAACACCATATATTTT
TRBV10-3	many	TRBD2	TRBJ2-1	CAITSSGGNNEQFF	TGTGCCATCACTTCTAGCGGGGGTAACAATGAGCAGTTCTTC
TRBV10-2	-	TRBD1	TRBJ2-2	CASRHGQGKAGELFF	TGCGCCAGCAGGCACGGACAGGGGAAGGCCGGGGAGCTGTTTTTT
TRBV20-1	few	-	TRBJ1-1	CSALLAAEAFF	TGCAGTGCTTTACTCGCGGCTGAAGCTTTCTTT
TRBV4-1	few	-	TRBJ2-5	CASSPKALGYQETQYF	TGCGCCAGCAGCCCCAAGGCTCTGGGGTACCAAGAGACCCAGTACTTC
TRBV20-1	-	TRBD2	TRBJ2-3	CSAHTGLAGAKDTQYF	TGCAGTGCTCACACTGGACTAGCGGGAGCGAAAGATACGCAGTATTTT
TRBV10-1	few	-	TRBJ1-1	CANPRKKMGNTEAFF	TGCGCCAACCCGAGGAAAAAAATGGGGAACACTGAAGCTTTCTTT
TRBV2	few	-	TRBJ1-5	CASSVEANQPQHF	TGTGCCAGCAGTGTAGAAGCGAATCAGCCCCAGCATTTT
TRBV20-1	-	-	TRBJ2-4	CSASVAGTKKNIQYF	TGCAGTGCTAGTGTCGCTGGGACAAAAAAAAACATTCAGTACTTC
TRBV7-9	many	-	TRBJ2-2	CASGYGRVNTGELFF	TGTGCCAGCGGTTACGGTCGGGTTAACACCGGGGAGCTGTTTTTT
TRBV5-1	-	TRBD1	TRBJ2-7	CASSLRGSGTDLIYEQYF	TGCGCCAGCAGCCTGAGAGGGTCCGGGACAGACCTTATCTACGAGCAGTACTTC
TRBV28	few	TRBD1	TRBJ2-2	CASRQGPAGELFF	TGTGCCAGCAGACAGGGGCCAGCCGGGGAGCTGTTTTTT
TRBV7-7	-	-	TRBJ2-1	CTSSLEARSEQFF	TGTACCAGCAGCTTAGAGGCCCGGAGTGAGCAGTTCTTC
TRBV11-2	-	TRBD2	TRBJ2-2	CASSLVAGGGTGELFF	TGTGCCAGCAGCTTAGTGGCGGGGGGGGGCACCGGGGAGCTGTTTTTT
TRBV29-1	few	-	TRBJ2-7	CSAGDKQRFYEQYF	TGCAGCGCAGGGGACAAGCAAAGGTTCTACGAGCAGTACTTC
TRBV7-9	few	-	TRBJ1-1	CASRLGDTEAFF	TGTGCCAGCAGGTTGGGGGATACTGAAGCTTTCTTT
TRBV25-1	few	TRBD1	TRBJ2-7	CASSETGGPYEQYF	TGTGCCAGCAGTGAGACAGGGGGGCCCTACGAGCAGTACTTC
TRBV20-1	few	-	TRBJ1-5	CSAGEGNQPQHF	TGCAGTGCAGGGGAAGGCAATCAGCCCCAGCATTTT
TRBV7-8	few	TRBD2	TRBJ2-7	CASSPTIASGRALYEQYF	TGTGCCAGCAGCCCCACTATTGCTAGCGGGAGGGCCCTCTACGAGCAGTACTTC
TRBV5-1	many	TRBD2	TRBJ2-7	CASSQGLAGGTYEQYF	TGCGCCAGCAGCCAGGGACTAGCGGGAGGCACCTACGAGCAGTACTTC
TRBV7-2	-	TRBD1	TRBJ2-5	CASSSMTGVVETQYF	TGTGCCAGCAGCTCGATGACAGGGGTGGTGGAGACCCAGTACTTC
TRBV6-5	-	-	TRBJ1-3	CASSSAGNTIYF	TGTGCCAGCAGTTCCGCTGGAAACACCATATATTTT
TRBV5-1	-	-	TRBJ1-5	CASSSGVGRDSNQPQHF	TGCGCCAGCAGCTCTGGGGTGGGGCGAGATAGCAATCAGCCCCAGCATTTT
TRBV6-5	few	-	TRBJ1-5	CASSSSGASTGQPQHF	TGTGCCAGCAGTTCCTCAGGGGCCTCTACGGGCCAGCCCCAGCATTTT
TRBV20-1	few	-	TRBJ1-1	CSATRLENTEAFF	TGCAGTGCTACAAGGCTCGAGAACACTGAAGCTTTCTTT
TRBV10-3	-	TRBD1	TRBJ1-1	CAIRDRGETEAFF	TGTGCCATCAGGGACAGGGGGGAGACTGAAGCTTTCTTT
TRBV4-2	once	TRBD1	TRBJ2-3	CASSQLGQGRADTQYF	TGTGCCAGCAGCCAGCTGGGACAGGGGAGGGCAGATACGCAGTATTTT
TRBV20-1	-	TRBD1	TRBJ2-3	CSAATRQGASADTQYF	TGCAGTGCTGCCACCCGACAGGGGGCAAGTGCAGATACGCAGTATTTT
TRBV20-1	-	-	TRBJ2-1	CSARDKAPRAYNEQFF	TGCAGTGCTAGAGATAAAGCGCCGAGGGCCTACAATGAGCAGTTCTTC
TRBV20-1	many	TRBD2	TRBJ2-3	CSAKRLAGGTDTQYF	TGCAGTGCTAAACGACTAGCGGGTGGTACAGATACGCAGTATTTT
TRBV24-1	-	TRBD1	TRBJ2-1	CATSDRDRAMVNGEQFF	TGTGCCACCAGTGACCGGGACAGGGCCATGGTCAACGGTGAGCAGTTCTTC
TRBV29-1	many	TRBD2	TRBJ2-3	CSCGLAGGATQYF	TGCAGCTGCGGACTAGCGGGAGGGGCTACGCAGTATTTT